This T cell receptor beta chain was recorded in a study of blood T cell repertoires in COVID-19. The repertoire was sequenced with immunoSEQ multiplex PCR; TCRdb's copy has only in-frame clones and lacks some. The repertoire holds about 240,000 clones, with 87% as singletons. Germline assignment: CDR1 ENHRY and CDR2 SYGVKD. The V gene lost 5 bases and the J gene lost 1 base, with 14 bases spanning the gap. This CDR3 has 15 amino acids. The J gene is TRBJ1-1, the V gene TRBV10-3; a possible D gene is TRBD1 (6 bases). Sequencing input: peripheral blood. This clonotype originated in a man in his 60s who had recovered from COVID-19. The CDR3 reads CAISPARGQNTEAFF. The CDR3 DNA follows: TGTGCCATCAGTCCTGCCAGGGGCCAGAACACTGAAGCTTTCTTT.